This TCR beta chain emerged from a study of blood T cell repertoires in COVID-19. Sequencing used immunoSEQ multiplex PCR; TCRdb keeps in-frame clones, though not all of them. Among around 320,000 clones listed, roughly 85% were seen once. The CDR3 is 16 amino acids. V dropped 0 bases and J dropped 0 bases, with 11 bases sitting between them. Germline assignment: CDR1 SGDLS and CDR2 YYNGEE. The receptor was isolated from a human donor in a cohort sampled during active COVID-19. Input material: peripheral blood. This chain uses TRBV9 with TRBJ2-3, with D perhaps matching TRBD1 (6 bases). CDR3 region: CASSVATGQSTDTQYF. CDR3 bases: TGTGCCAGCAGCGTAGCTACGGGACAAAGCACAGATACGCAGTATTTT.